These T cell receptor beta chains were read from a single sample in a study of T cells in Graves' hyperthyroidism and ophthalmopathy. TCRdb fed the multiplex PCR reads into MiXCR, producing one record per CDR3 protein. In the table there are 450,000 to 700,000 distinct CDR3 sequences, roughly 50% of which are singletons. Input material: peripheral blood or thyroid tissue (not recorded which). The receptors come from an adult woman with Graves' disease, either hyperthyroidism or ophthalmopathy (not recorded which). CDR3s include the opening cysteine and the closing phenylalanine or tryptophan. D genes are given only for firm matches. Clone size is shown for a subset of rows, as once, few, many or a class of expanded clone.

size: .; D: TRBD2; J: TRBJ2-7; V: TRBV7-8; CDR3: CARGLAGYYEQYF; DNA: TGTGCCAGAGGCCTAGCGGGCTACTACGAGCAGTACTTC
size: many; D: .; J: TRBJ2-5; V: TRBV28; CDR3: CASSTTRTQYF; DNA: TGTGCCAGCAGTACGACTAGGACCCAGTACTTC
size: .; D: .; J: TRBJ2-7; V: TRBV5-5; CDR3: CASSPPTRSYYEQYF; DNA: TGTGCCAGCTCACCACCCACAAGGAGCTACTACGAGCAGTACTTC
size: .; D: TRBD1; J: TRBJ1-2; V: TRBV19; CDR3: CASSFGQGHGYTF; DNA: TGTGCCAGCAGCTTTGGACAGGGGCATGGCTACACCTTC
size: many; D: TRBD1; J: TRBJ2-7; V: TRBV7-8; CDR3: CASSLGRQGALGYEQYF; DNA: TGTGCCAGCAGCTTAGGAAGACAGGGGGCTTTGGGTTACGAGCAGTACTTC
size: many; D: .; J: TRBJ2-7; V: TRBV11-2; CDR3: CASSLFGGPYEQYF; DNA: TGTGCCAGCAGCTTATTTGGGGGGCCGTACGAGCAGTACTTC
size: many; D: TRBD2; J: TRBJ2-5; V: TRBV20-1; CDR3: CSAIAGAETQYF; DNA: TGCAGTGCCATAGCGGGAGCAGAGACCCAGTACTTC
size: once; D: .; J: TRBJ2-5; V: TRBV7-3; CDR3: CASSLGSTKTQYF; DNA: TGTGCCAGCAGCTTAGGGAGTACTAAGACCCAGTACTTC
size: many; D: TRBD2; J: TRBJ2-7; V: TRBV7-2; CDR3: CASSVRTSGIVYEQYF; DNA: TGTGCCAGCAGCGTAAGGACTAGCGGAATAGTGTATGAGCAGTACTTC
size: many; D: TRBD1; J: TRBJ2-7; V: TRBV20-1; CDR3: CSPRRDRGRNEQYF; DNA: TGCAGTCCTAGGCGGGACAGGGGCAGGAACGAGCAGTACTTC
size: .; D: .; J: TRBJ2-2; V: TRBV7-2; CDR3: CASSLTSLVGTGELFF; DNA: TGTGCCAGCAGCTTAACCAGCCTTGTGGGCACCGGGGAGCTGTTTTTT
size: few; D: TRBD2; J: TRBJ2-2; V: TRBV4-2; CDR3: CASSQVPGAGVIAGELFF; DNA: TGTGCCAGCAGCCAAGTCCCGGGAGCGGGAGTAATAGCCGGGGAGCTGTTTTTT
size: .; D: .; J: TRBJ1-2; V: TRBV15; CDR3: CATREESYGYTF; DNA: TGTGCCACCAGGGAGGAGTCGTATGGCTACACCTTC
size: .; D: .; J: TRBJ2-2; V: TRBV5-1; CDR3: CASSFQGPEELFF; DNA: TGCGCCAGCAGCTTCCAGGGCCCTGAGGAGCTGTTTTTT
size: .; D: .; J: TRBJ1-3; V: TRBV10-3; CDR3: CAISGTVSGNTIYF; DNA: TGTGCCATCAGTGGGACAGTCTCTGGAAACACCATATATTTT
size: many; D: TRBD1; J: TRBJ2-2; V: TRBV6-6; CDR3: CASTGTAATGELFF; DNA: TGTGCCAGCACGGGGACAGCAGCCACCGGGGAGCTGTTTTTT
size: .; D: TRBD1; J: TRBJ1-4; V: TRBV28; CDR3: CASSPRGDKLFF; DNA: TGTGCCAGCAGTCCCAGGGGGGATAAACTGTTTTTT
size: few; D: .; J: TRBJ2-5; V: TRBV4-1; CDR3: CASSQRGGRQETQYF; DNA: TGCGCCAGCAGCCAAAGAGGAGGGCGCCAAGAGACCCAGTACTTC
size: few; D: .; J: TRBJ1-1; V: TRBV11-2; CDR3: CVSSPNAGMNTEAFF; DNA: TGTGTCAGCAGCCCCAACGCAGGAATGAACACTGAAGCTTTCTTT
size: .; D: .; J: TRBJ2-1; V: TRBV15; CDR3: CATSREAAGPNNEQFF; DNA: TGTGCCACCAGCAGAGAGGCGGCGGGACCTAACAATGAGCAGTTCTTC
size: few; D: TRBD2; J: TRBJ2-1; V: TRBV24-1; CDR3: CATRPNPGLAGAQGGYNEQFF; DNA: TGTGCCACCAGGCCTAATCCGGGACTAGCGGGAGCACAGGGCGGTTACAATGAGCAGTTCTTC
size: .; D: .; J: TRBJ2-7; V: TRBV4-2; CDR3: CASSQRGDGDEQYF; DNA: TGTGCCAGCAGCCAAAGGGGGGATGGCGACGAGCAGTACTTC
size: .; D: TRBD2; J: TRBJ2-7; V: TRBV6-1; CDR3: CASSEVASGSLSSYEQYF; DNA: TGTGCCAGCAGTGAAGTGGCTAGCGGGAGCCTGAGCTCCTACGAGCAGTACTTC
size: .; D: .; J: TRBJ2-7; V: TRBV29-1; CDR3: CSALGTDSSYEQYF; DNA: TGCAGCGCCTTGGGGACCGACAGCTCCTACGAGCAGTACTTC
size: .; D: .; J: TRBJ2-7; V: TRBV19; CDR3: CASSMVLTGEQSYEQYF; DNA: TGTGCCAGTAGTATGGTCTTGACAGGCGAACAATCCTACGAGCAGTACTTC
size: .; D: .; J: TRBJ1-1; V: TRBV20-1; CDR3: CSAREMETGPRTEAFF; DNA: TGCAGTGCTAGAGAGATGGAGACGGGTCCTCGCACTGAAGCTTTCTTT
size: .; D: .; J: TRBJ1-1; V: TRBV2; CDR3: CATDGRVENTEAFF; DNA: TGTGCCACCGATGGCAGGGTGGAGAACACTGAAGCTTTCTTT
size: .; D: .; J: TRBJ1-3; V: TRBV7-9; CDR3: CASRRQAGPGNTIYF; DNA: TGTGCCAGCAGACGACAGGCCGGCCCAGGAAACACCATATATTTT
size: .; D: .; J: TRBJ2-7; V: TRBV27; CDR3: CASSRMSRGYEQYF; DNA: TGTGCCAGCTCCAGGATGTCGAGGGGCTACGAGCAGTACTTC
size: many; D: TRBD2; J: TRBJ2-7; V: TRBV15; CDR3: CATSRDRFSGRYEQYF; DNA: TGTGCCACCAGCAGAGATCGGTTTAGCGGGAGGTACGAGCAGTACTTC
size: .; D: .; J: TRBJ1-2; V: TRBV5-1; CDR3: CASSPSQKGGGYGYTF; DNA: TGCGCCAGCAGCCCGTCTCAAAAGGGCGGCGGCTATGGCTACACCTTC
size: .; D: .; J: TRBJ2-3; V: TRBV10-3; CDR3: CAISSSEGTDTQYF; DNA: TGTGCCATCAGTTCCTCGGAGGGCACAGATACGCAGTATTTT
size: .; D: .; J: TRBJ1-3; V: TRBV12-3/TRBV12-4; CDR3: CASSPTGEGFGNTIYF; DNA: TGTGCCAGCAGCCCGACGGGCGAGGGGTTCGGAAACACCATATATTTT
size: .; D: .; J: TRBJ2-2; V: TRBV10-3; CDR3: CAISEEGMMELFF; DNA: TGTGCCATCAGTGAGGAGGGGATGATGGAGCTGTTTTTT
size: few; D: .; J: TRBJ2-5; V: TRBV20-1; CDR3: CSARRQVQETQYF; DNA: TGCAGTGCTAGGCGGCAGGTTCAAGAGACCCAGTACTTC
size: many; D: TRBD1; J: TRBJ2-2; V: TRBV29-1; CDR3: CSVDRGRGAGELFF; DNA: TGCAGCGTCGACAGGGGGCGGGGGGCCGGGGAGCTGTTTTTT
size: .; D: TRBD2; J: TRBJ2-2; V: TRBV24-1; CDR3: CATSGTSGRSTGELFF; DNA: TGTGCCACCAGTGGGACTAGCGGGAGGAGCACCGGGGAGCTGTTTTTT
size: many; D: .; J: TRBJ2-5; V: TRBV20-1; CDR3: CSARGDSSQETQYF; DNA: TGCAGTGCTAGAGGTGATAGCAGCCAAGAGACCCAGTACTTC
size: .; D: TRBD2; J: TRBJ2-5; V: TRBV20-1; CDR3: CSAPLAGEVAETQYF; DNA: TGCAGTGCACCACTAGCGGGGGAAGTGGCGGAGACCCAGTACTTC
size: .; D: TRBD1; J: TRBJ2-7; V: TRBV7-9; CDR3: CASSRRQGDPYEQYF; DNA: TGTGCCAGCAGCCGTCGACAGGGGGACCCTTACGAGCAGTACTTC
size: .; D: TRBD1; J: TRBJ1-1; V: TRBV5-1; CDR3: CASKPTQGQGEAFF; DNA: TGCGCCAGTAAACCGACACAAGGACAGGGTGAAGCTTTCTTT
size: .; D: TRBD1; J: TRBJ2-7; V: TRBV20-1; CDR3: CSPRDRPYEQYF; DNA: TGCAGTCCACGGGACAGACCCTACGAGCAGTACTTC
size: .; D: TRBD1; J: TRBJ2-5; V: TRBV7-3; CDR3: CASSLSGTAVVGETQYF; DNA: TGTGCCAGCAGCTTATCTGGGACAGCGGTCGTGGGGGAGACCCAGTACTTC
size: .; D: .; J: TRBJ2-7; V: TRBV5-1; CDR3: CASSPGLDYEQYF; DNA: TGCGCCAGCAGCCCTGGGTTAGACTACGAGCAGTACTTC